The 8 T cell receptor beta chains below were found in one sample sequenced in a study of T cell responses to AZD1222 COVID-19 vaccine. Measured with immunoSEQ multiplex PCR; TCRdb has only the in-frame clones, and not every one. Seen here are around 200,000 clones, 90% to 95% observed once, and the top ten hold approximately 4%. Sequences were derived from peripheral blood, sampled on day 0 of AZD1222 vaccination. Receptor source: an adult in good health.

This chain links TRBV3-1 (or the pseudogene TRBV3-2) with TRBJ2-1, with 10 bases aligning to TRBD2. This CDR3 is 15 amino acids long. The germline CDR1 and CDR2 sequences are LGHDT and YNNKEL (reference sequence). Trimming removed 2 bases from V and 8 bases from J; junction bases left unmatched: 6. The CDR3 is CASSQFSGGTDEQFF. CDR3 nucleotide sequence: TGTGCCAGCAGCCAATTTAGCGGGGGGACGGATGAGCAGTTCTTC.

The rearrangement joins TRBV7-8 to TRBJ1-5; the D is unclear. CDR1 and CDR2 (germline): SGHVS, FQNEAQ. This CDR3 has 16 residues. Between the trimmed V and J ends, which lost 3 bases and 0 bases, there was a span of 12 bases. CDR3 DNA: TGTGCCAGCAGCTTTCAGACGGGCGGTAGCAATCAGCCCCAGCATTTT. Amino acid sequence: CASSFQTGGSNQPQHF.

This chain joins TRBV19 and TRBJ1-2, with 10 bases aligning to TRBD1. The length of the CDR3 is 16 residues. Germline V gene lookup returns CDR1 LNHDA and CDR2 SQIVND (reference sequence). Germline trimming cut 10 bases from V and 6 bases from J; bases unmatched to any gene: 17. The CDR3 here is CATYRLPGDRGDGYTF. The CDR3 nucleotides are TGTGCCACTTACAGACTACCTGGGGACAGGGGAGATGGCTACACCTTC.

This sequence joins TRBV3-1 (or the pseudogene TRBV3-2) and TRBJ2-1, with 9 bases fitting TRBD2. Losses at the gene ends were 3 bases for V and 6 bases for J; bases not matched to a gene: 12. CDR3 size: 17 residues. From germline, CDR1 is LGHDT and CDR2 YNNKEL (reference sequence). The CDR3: CASSHDLGRGGINEQFF. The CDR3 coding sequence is TGTGCCAGCAGCCATGATCTCGGGCGGGGGGGTATCAATGAGCAGTTCTTC.

In DNA form, the CDR3 reads TGTGCCAGTAGTCCGGGGTCAATCTTGGGCACTGAAGCTTTCTTT. It translates to CASSPGSILGTEAFF. This rearrangement joins TRBV19 to TRBJ1-1, with D unresolved. The CDR3 has 15 residues. Trimming removed 5 bases from V and 4 bases from J, with 17 bases in between. Germline loops: CDR1 LNHDA, CDR2 SQIVND (reference sequence). The whole variable domain, remainder taken from reference TRBV19 and TRBJ1-1, is DGGITQSPKYLFRKEGQNVTLSCEQNLNHDAMYWYRQDPGQGLRLIYYSQIVNDFQKGDIAEGYSVSREKKESFPLTVTSAQKNPTAFYLCASSPGSILGTEAFFGQGTRLTVV.

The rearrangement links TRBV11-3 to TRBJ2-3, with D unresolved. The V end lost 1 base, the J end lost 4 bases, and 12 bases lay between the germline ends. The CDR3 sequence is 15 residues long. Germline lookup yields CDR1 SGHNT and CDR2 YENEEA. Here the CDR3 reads CASSLGGPVADTQYF. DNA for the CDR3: TGTGCCAGCAGCTTAGGTGGACCCGTCGCAGATACGCAGTATTTT.

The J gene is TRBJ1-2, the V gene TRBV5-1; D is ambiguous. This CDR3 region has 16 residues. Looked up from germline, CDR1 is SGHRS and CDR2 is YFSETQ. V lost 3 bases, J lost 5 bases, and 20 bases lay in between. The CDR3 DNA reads TGCGCCAGCAGCTATGAGCCCTTAGGAGGCGTATATGGCTACACCTTC. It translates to CASSYEPLGGVYGYTF.

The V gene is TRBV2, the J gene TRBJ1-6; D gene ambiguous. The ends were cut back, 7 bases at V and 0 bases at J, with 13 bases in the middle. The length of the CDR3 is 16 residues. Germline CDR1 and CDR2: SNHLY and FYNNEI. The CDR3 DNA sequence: TGTGCCAGCACTCACCACCCCAGCTCCTATAATTCACCCCTCCACTTT. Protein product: CASTHHPSSYNSPLHF. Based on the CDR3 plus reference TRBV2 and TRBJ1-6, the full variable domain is EPEVTQTPSHQVTQMGQEVILRCVPISNHLYFYWYRQILGQKVEFLVSFYNNEISEKSEIFDDQFSVERPDGSNFTLKIRSTKLEDSAMYFCASTHHPSSYNSPLHFGNGTRLTVT.